The 5 T cell receptor beta chains below all came from one sample that was sequenced in a study of blood T cells in healthy people across ages. The use of a sample-barcoded 5' primer and a J-beta primer mix characterized a second PCR of about 7 to 12 cycles. In TCRdb, the 5' RACE reads were re-called with MiXCR into one record per CDR3 protein. The sample consists of roughly 500,000 distinct CDR3 sequences, 27% of them appearing once. The sequencing input was blood. These receptors all come from a woman aged 70-85 years in good health.

CDR3: CASSQSRGHNEKLFF. CDR3 coding DNA: TGCGCCAGCAGCCAAAGCCGGGGCCATAATGAAAAACTGTTTTTT. The chain carries TRBV4-3 and TRBJ1-4; a possible D gene is TRBD1 (5 bases). Trimming took 2 bases from V and 4 from J, leaving 11 bases between them. The CDR3 spans 15 residues. CDR1 is LGHNA, CDR2 YSLEER, per germline.

This clonotype turned up a few times. The chain uses TRBV12-3 or TRBV12-4 and TRBJ2-6; D uncertain. This CDR3 has 15 amino acids. The V end was cut by 6 bases, the J end by 0 bases, with 9 bases between. In nucleotides, the CDR3 is TGTGCCAGCAGCCTTCGACCCTCTGGGGCCAACGTCCTGACTTTC. Its protein product is CASSLRPSGANVLTF.

This clonotype was seen a few times. The chain links TRBV3-1 to TRBJ1-3, with D uncertain. Trimming took 1 base from V and 0 from J, leaving 10 bases between them. CDR3 length equals 16 residues. Germline V gene data show CDR1 as LGHDT and CDR2 as YNNKEL (reference sequence). The CDR3 region has the DNA TGTGCCAGCAGCCAAGTACCGATTCACTCTGGAAACACCATATATTTT. It translates to CASSQVPIHSGNTIYF.

V gene TRBV20-1 combines with J gene TRBJ2-5, with TRBD2 matching 9 bases. From germline, CDR1 is DFQATT and CDR2 SNEGSKA (reference sequence). The J segment lost 4 bases and the V segment lost 6 bases, leaving 15 bases of the junction unmatched. The CDR3 consists of 16 residues. The DNA of the CDR3 is TGCAGTGCGTCACGTCCGGCGGGGGGGTATGGAGAGACCCAGTACTTC. Its translation: CSASRPAGGYGETQYF.

This sequence joins TRBV12-5 and TRBJ1-1, with D tentatively TRBD1 (5 bases). V dropped 7 bases and J dropped 4 bases, with 13 bases sitting between them. The CDR3 totals 13 residues. CDR1 and CDR2 (germline): LGHNT, FRNRAP. The CDR3 spells CASVLPGLTEAFF. In nucleotides, the CDR3 is TGTGCTAGTGTTTTACCGGGACTCACTGAAGCTTTCTTT.